Detailed here is one TCR beta chain. TCRdb keeps only in-frame clones here, not all; method: immunoSEQ multiplex PCR. The sample lists approximately 52,000 clones, about 86% seen once, with over 1% in the top ten. This sample is part of a study of blood T cell repertoires in COVID-19. About the research overall: Sources were T cells, B-cell-depleted T cells, or PBMCs; the material itself was cDNA or gDNA.

The clonotype originates from a man in his 60s with acute or convalescent COVID-19. The sample taken for sequencing was peripheral blood.

In DNA form, the CDR3 reads TGTGCCAGCAGCGTAGACTGGACAGGGAATGTGACACCCCTCCACTTT. Protein sequence: CASSVDWTGNVTPLHF. V is TRBV9 and J is TRBJ1-6; 8 bases agree with TRBD1. Per germline, CDR1 SGDLS and CDR2 YYNGEE. The trim removed 0 bases at V and 11 bases at J, leaving 10 bases unmatched. The CDR3 contains 16 residues.